The 18 T cell receptor beta chains reported below all come from one sample, sequenced in a study of CD4 T cells in relation to SARS-CoV-2 and coronaviruses. TCRdb's copy holds only in-frame clones and misses some; the assay was immunoSEQ multiplex PCR. The sample shows 15,000 to 20,000 clones, approximately 80% of them seen only once. No antigen has been identified for these receptors. Before the COVID-19 pandemic, during about 2010-2018, CD4+ T cells were taken from unexposed donors. Isolation of CD4+ T cells took place after less than 13 days in culture. Specimen: CD4+ T cells from PBMCs, cultured in vitro. These receptors all come from a human donor in good health.

This sequence joins TRBV7-9 and TRBJ1-4, with D uncertain. Trimming pared 2 bases from V and 0 bases from J, leaving 7 bases between. Germline V CDR1 and CDR2: SEHNR, FQNEAQ (reference sequence). The CDR3 spans 15 residues. CDR3 coding DNA: TGTGCCAGCAGCTTAATGCAAGCAACTAATGAAAAACTGTTTTTT. Its protein is CASSLMQATNEKLFF.

This clone was recorded only once. The CDR3 reads CASSLPFSGGTDTQYF. The CDR3 region has the DNA TGCGCCAGCAGCTTGCCCTTTAGCGGGGGGACAGATACGCAGTATTTT. The chain couples TRBV5-1 to TRBJ2-3; 10 nucleotides line up with TRBD2. V trimming: 1 base; J trimming: 3 bases; junction bases outside the gene matches: 5. CDR1 is SGHRS, CDR2 YFSETQ, per germline. The CDR3 has 16 amino acids. The complete variable domain, with remaining parts taken from reference TRBV5-1 and TRBJ2-3, reads KAGVTQTPRYLIKTRGQQVTLSCSPISGHRSVSWYQQTPGQGLQFLFEYFSETQRNKGNFPGRFSGRQFSNSRSEMNVSTLELGDSALYLCASSLPFSGGTDTQYFGPGTRLTVL.

The chain carries TRBV19 and TRBJ2-1; 9 bases align to TRBD2. This CDR3 region has 13 residues. The germline V gene has CDR1 LNHDA and CDR2 SQIVND (reference sequence). Trimming cost V 8 bases and J 10 bases; bases outside gene matches: 9. The CDR3 sequence: CASSGLAGREQFF. Written as DNA, the CDR3 is TGTGCCAGTTCAGGGCTAGCGGGACGCGAGCAGTTCTTC.

The V call is TRBV6-2 or TRBV6-3, the J call TRBJ1-1; D is unclear. Germline loops: CDR1 MNHEY, CDR2 SVGEGT. The germline V and J ends were trimmed by 2 bases and 10 bases, with 14 bases remaining between them. This CDR3 region has 13 residues. Here the CDR3 DNA reads TGTGCCAGCAGTTACGGTAGGAGGGTAGGAGCTTTCTTT. Translated: CASSYGRRVGAFF.

J is TRBJ1-3 and V is TRBV5-1, with TRBD1 as a possible D gene (6 bases). The germline gives CDR1 SGHRS, CDR2 YFSETQ. V was cut by 3 bases and J by 7 bases, with 14 bases left in between. The CDR3 spans 14 residues. CDR3 residues: CASSSQGTANTIYF. DNA of the CDR3: TGCGCCAGCAGCTCCCAGGGGACGGCCAACACCATATATTTT.

This sequence joins TRBV2 and TRBJ1-1, with D possibly being TRBD1 (5 bases). From germline, CDR1 is SNHLY and CDR2 FYNNEI. This CDR3 spans 15 amino acids. Trimming stripped 9 bases from V and 6 bases from J, with 23 bases between. This chain's CDR3 is CARSKDGRAGAEAFF. CDR3 coding DNA: TGTGCCAGGAGTAAAGATGGGAGGGCGGGGGCTGAAGCTTTCTTT.

The chain is built from TRBV18 and TRBJ1-1; 8 positions agree with TRBD1. CDR1 and CDR2 (germline): KGHSH, LQKENI. This CDR3 is 18 amino acids long. Trimming removed 2 bases from V and 0 bases from J; junction bases left unmatched: 11. For the CDR3, the DNA is TGTGCCAGCTCACCATACACACACTCGACAGGGGTGAACACTGAAGCTTTCTTT. Its translation is CASSPYTHSTGVNTEAFF.

The chain has TRBV7-9 and TRBJ2-6; possibly TRBD1 or TRBD2 for D (5 bases each). Trimming pared 1 base from V and 2 bases from J, leaving 9 bases between. CDR3 length: 16 residues. Germline V gives CDR1 SEHNR, CDR2 FQNEAQ (reference sequence). The CDR3, as DNA: TGTGCCAGCAGCTTAGTTCCGGGGCCTGGGGCCAACGTCCTGACTTTC. Translated, it gives CASSLVPGPGANVLTF.

This clone was detected only a few times. This rearrangement joins TRBV5-1 to TRBJ2-1; D uncertain. The CDR3 loop spans 11 amino acids. CDR1 and CDR2 (germline): SGHRS, YFSETQ. V lost 1 base, J lost 8 bases, and 4 bases lay in between. The chain's CDR3 is CASSLLDEQFF. The CDR3 region has the DNA TGCGCCAGCAGCTTGCTAGATGAGCAGTTCTTC.

This chain uses TRBV14 with TRBJ2-7, with 7 bases matching TRBD1. The germline V gene has CDR1 SGHDN and CDR2 FVKESK. V lost 5 bases and J lost 3; bases outside the gene matches: 10. The CDR3 runs to 15 residues. The chain's CDR3 is CASSLSTGSVYEQYF. Written as DNA, the CDR3 is TGTGCCAGCAGCTTATCGACAGGGTCGGTCTACGAGCAGTACTTC.

The V gene is TRBV6-1, the J gene TRBJ2-6; D gene unclear. The CDR3 runs 14 residues. Trimming left V 3 bases short and J 5 bases short, with 8 bases between. CDR1 and CDR2 (germline): MNHNS, SASEGT. CDR3 nucleotides: TGTGCCAGCAGTGACCCTTTTCGGGCCAACGTCCTGACTTTC. Amino acid sequence: CASSDPFRANVLTF.

About this clone: The sample has other DNA sequences that encode this CDR3 too. The chain is built from TRBV9 and TRBJ2-3; TRBD2 matches at 10 bases. The CDR3 runs to 20 residues. V lost 0 bases to trimming and J lost 1 base; unmatched junction nucleotides: 14. Germline CDR1 is SGDLS and CDR2 is YYNGEE. Written as DNA, the CDR3 is TGTGCCAGCAGCGTAGCTGGGCTAGCGGGGGTAGTGGGGCGCACAGATACGCAGTATTTT. It codes for CASSVAGLAGVVGRTDTQYF.

The V and J genes are TRBV25-1 and TRBJ2-2; D is unresolved. The CDR3 runs 11 residues. With 8 bases removed from V and 5 bases from J, the gap between germline ends came to 6 bases. Germline V lookup: CDR1 MGHDK, CDR2 SYGVNS. The CDR3 DNA reads as TGTGCCAGCGGAATAACCGGGGAGCTGTTTTTT. It is translated as CASGITGELFF. The whole variable domain, remainder taken from reference TRBV25-1 and TRBJ2-2, is EADIYQTPRYLVIGTGKKITLECSQTMGHDKMYWYQQDPGMELHLIHYSYGVNSTEKGDLSSESTVSRIRTEHFPLTLESARPSHTSQYLCASGITGELFFGEGSRLTVL.

The rearrangement links TRBV6-5 to TRBJ2-2; D remains unclear. The CDR3 runs 12 residues. Trimming removed 7 bases from V and 6 bases from J, with 9 bases in between. Germline V gene lookup returns CDR1 MNHEY and CDR2 SVGAGI. CDR3 nucleotide sequence: TGTGCCAGCAAATCGTCTCCCGGGGAGCTGTTTTTT. Translated, it gives CASKSSPGELFF.

The chain uses TRBV19 and TRBJ1-2; 7 nucleotides align to TRBD1. Germline V gene sequence: CDR1 LNHDA, CDR2 SQIVND (reference sequence). The CDR3 has 15 amino acids. V dropped 7 bases and J dropped 0; count of bases not matched to a gene: 8. The CDR3 is CASTPGQLTNYGYTF. DNA for the CDR3: TGTGCCAGTACTCCGGGACAGCTAACTAACTATGGCTACACCTTC.

The chain employs TRBV9 and TRBJ2-1, with D hard to call. In germline, CDR1 is SGDLS, CDR2 YYNGEE. V gave up 3 bases and J gave up 11 bases, with 12 bases separating them. The CDR3 length is 12 residues. The CDR3 DNA reads as TGTGCCAGCAGCGCCCTGGTGTCCAAGCAGTTCTTC. Encoded protein: CASSALVSKQFF.

V is TRBV12-3 or TRBV12-4 and J is TRBJ2-7; D is possibly TRBD2 (6 bases). The CDR3 has 13 amino acids. Trimming took 6 bases from V and 7 from J, leaving 16 bases between them. The chain's CDR3 is CASRLGTSREQYF. The CDR3 region has the DNA TGTGCCAGCAGACTCGGGACTTCGAGGGAGCAGTACTTC.

This clone showed up just a few times. The CDR3 region is CASSFTWGIRGTEAFF. The CDR3 DNA is TGTGCCAGCAGCTTTACTTGGGGCATCCGGGGCACTGAAGCTTTCTTT. V and J are TRBV7-8 and TRBJ1-1, with D possibly being TRBD1 (5 bases). Germline values: CDR1 SGHVS, CDR2 FQNEAQ. The CDR3 length is 16 residues. Between the trimmed V and J ends, which lost 3 bases and 4 bases, there was a span of 18 bases.